The source of this TCR beta chain is a study of cytomegalovirus exposure and HLA in healthy donors. Study-wide results and caveats: Per a prior analysis, the majority of TCR beta V segments were productive roughly 87% or roughly 30% of the time. Reports credit the classifier with highly specific, highly sensitive diagnosis of cytomegalovirus status. V- and J-gene trimming in TCR beta was tied to a missense DCLRE1C variant by an analysis performed later. CMV serostatus was the sole immune exposure data available.

PCR was performed using 60 Vbeta and 13 Jbeta primers. The method was immunoSEQ multiplex PCR; TCRdb's version includes in-frame clones alone and lacks a portion of them. The data show 150,000 to 200,000 clones, around 75% seen once. For this clone: Its antigen is currently unknown.

The clonotype comes from a woman aged 45-65 years in good health and CMV-seronegative. Specimen: PBMCs.

The CDR3 sequence is CSVGPSGGYTF. CDR3 DNA: TGCAGCGTTGGACCTTCGGGTGGCTACACCTTC. This rearrangement joins TRBV29-1 to TRBJ1-2; D is undetermined. V dropped 4 bases and J dropped 7 bases, with 10 bases sitting between them. Germline CDR1 and CDR2: SQVTM and ANQGSEA. This CDR3 is built from 11 residues.